The clone carrying this T cell receptor beta chain was seen a few times. Its antigen is as yet unknown. These data originate in a study of a mutant IDH1 vaccine in newly diagnosed glioma. Time point in this sample: week 47, end of study. All doses held 300 ug of mutant IDH1 20-mer peptide, with topical imiquimod. Germline V CDR1 and CDR2: SGHTA, FQGNSA. V lost 4 bases and J lost 0, with 3 bases in between. CDR3 length equals 12 residues. Sequenced by immunoSEQ multiplex PCR; TCRdb stores in-frame clones only, minus some. Here the sample spans roughly 56,000 clones, around 80% being singletons. This rearrangement joins TRBV7-2 to TRBJ1-2, with D unresolved. The receptor's source is a woman aged 40 to 50 with glioma. Some clones in this sample may be carry-over from other donors' samples. The sequenced sample was PBMCs, obtained from a glioma patient whose treatment included an IDH1 peptide vaccine. The CDR3 region is CASSYANYGYTF. CDR3 DNA sequence: TGTGCCAGCAGCTATGCTAACTATGGCTACACCTTC.